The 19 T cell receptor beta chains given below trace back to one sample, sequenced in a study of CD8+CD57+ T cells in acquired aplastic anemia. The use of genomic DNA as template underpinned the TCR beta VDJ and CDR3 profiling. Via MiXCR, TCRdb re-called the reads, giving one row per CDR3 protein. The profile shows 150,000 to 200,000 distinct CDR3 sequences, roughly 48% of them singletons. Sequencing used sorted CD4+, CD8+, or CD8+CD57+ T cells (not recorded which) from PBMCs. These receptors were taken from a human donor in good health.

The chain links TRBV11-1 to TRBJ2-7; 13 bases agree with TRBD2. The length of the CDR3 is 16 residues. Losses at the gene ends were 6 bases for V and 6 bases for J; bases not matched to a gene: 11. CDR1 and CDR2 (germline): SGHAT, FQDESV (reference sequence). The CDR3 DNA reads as TGTGCCAGCAGGCTAGGACTAGCGGGGGCGAAAATCGAGCAGTACTTC. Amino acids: CASRLGLAGAKIEQYF.

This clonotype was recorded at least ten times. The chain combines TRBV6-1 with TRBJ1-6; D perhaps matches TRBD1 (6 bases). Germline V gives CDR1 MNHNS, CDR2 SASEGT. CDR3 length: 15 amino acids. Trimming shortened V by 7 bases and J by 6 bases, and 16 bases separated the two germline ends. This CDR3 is CASKNKGEINSPLHF. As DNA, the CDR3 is TGTGCCAGCAAGAACAAGGGGGAGATTAATTCACCCCTCCACTTT.

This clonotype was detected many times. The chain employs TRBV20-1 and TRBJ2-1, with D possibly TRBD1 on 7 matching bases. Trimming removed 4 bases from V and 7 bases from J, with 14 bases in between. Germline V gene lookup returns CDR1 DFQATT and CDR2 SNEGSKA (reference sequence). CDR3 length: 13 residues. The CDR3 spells CSANKAGGNEQFF. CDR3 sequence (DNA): TGCAGTGCTAACAAAGCAGGGGGGAATGAGCAGTTCTTC.

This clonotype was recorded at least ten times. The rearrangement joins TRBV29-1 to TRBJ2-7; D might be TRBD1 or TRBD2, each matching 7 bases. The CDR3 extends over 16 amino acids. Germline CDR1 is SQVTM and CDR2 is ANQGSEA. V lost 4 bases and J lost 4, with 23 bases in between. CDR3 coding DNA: TGCAGCGTTGGAGGGGAGGGGGCTAACTACCTATACGAGCAGTACTTC. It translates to CSVGGEGANYLYEQYF.

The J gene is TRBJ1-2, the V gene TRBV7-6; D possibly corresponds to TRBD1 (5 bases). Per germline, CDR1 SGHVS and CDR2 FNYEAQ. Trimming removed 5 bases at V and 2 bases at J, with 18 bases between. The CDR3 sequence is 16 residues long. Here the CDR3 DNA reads TGTGCCAGCAGCATCGACCGTGTACGGGGGAACTATGGCTACACCTTC. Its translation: CASSIDRVRGNYGYTF.

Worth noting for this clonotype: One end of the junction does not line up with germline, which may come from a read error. The CDR3 reads CASSLEYERYF. The CDR3 DNA sequence: TGCGCCAGCAGCCTCGAATACGAGCGGTACTTC. This rearrangement joins TRBV5-1 to TRBJ2-7; no firm D call. Germline V gene sequence: CDR1 SGHRS, CDR2 YFSETQ. The CDR3 loop spans 11 amino acids.

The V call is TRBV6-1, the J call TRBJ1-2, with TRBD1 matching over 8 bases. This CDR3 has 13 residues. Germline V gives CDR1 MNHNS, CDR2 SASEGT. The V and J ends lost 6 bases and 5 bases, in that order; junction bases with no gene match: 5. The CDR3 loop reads CASRQGGRYGYTF. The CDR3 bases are TGTGCCAGCAGACAGGGGGGGCGGTATGGCTACACCTTC.

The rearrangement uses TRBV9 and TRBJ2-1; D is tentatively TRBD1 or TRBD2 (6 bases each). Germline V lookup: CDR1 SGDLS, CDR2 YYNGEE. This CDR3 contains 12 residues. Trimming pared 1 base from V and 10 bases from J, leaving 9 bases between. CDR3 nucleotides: TGTGCCAGCAGCGTATCGGGGGCCGAGCAGTTCTTC. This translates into CASSVSGAEQFF.

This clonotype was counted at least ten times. CDR3 bases: TGTGCCAGCAGGCGACTAGCGGAGACAGATACGCAGTATTTT. Protein product: CASRRLAETDTQYF. The chain has TRBV12-3 or TRBV12-4 and TRBJ2-3; 9 nucleotides agree with TRBD2. The CDR3 has 14 residues. After removal of 6 bases from V and 3 bases from J, the junction contained 4 bases not matched to a gene.

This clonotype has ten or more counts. The CDR3 protein is CASSLQERTGGYTF. The DNA of the CDR3 is TGTGCCAGCAGCTTACAGGAAAGGACTGGTGGCTACACCTTC. J is TRBJ1-2 and V is TRBV7-2; D is ambiguous. Trimming pared 2 bases from V and 7 bases from J, leaving 14 bases between. The CDR3 has 14 residues. CDR1 is SGHTA, CDR2 FQGNSA, per germline. The full variable domain, with the rest looked up from reference TRBV7-2 and TRBJ1-2, is GAGVSQSPSNKVTEKGKDVELRCDPISGHTALYWYRQSLGQGLEFLIYFQGNSAPDKSGLPSDRFSAERTGGSVSTLTIQRTQQEDSAVYLCASSLQERTGGYTFGSGTRLTVV.

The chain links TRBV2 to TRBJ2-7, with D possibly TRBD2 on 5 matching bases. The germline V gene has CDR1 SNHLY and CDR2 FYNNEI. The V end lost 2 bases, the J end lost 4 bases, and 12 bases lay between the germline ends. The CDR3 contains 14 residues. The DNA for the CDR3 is TGTGCCAGCAGTGAATTGGGGAGAGGGTACGAGCAGTACTTC. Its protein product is CASSELGRGYEQYF.

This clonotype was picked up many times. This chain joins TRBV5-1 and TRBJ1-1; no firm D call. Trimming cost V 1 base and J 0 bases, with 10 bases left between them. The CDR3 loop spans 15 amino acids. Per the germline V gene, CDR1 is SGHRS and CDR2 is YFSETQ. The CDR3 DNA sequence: TGCGCCAGCAGCTTGAGAGGGAACCTGAACACTGAAGCTTTCTTT. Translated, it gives CASSLRGNLNTEAFF. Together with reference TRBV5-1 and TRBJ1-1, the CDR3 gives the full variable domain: KAGVTQTPRYLIKTRGQQVTLSCSPISGHRSVSWYQQTPGQGLQFLFEYFSETQRNKGNFPGRFSGRQFSNSRSEMNVSTLELGDSALYLCASSLRGNLNTEAFFGQGTRLTVV.

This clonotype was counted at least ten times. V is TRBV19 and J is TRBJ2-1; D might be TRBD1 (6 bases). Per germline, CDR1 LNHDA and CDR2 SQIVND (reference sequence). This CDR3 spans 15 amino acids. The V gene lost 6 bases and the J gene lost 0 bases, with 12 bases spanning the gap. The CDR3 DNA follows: TGTGCCAGTAGACCACAGGGCAGCTCCTACAATGAGCAGTTCTTC. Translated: CASRPQGSSYNEQFF.

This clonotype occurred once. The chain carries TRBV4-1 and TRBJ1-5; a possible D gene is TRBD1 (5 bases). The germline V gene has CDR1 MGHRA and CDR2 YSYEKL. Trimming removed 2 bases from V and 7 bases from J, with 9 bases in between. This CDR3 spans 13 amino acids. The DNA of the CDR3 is TGCGCCAGCAGCCAACAGGGCGACCAGCCCCAGCATTTT. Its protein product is CASSQQGDQPQHF.

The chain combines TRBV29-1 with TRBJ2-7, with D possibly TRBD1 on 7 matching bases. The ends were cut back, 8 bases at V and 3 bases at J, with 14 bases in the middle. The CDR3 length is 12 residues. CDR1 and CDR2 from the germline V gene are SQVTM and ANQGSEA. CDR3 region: CSRAGQLYEQYF. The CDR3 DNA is TGCAGCAGGGCGGGACAGCTCTACGAGCAGTACTTC.

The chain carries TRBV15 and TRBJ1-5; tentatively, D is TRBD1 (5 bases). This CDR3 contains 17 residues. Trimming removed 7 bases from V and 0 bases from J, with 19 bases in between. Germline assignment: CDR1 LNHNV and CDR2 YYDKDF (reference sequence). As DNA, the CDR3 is TGTGCCACCACCCAGGCAAGCGGACATTATAGCAATCAGCCCCAGCATTTT. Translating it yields CATTQASGHYSNQPQHF.

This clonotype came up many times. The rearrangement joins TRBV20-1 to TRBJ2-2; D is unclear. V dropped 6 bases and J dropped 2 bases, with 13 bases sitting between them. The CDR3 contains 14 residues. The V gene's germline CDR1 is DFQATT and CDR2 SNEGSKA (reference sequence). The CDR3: CSALGPKNTGELFF. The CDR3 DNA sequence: TGCAGTGCCTTAGGACCGAAAAACACCGGGGAGCTGTTTTTT.

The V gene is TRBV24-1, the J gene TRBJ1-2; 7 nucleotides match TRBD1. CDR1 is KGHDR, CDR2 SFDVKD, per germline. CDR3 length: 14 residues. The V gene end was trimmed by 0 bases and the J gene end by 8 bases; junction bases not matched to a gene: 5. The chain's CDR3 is CATSDLDRESGYTF. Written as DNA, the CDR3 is TGTGCCACCAGTGATTTGGACAGGGAGAGCGGCTACACCTTC.

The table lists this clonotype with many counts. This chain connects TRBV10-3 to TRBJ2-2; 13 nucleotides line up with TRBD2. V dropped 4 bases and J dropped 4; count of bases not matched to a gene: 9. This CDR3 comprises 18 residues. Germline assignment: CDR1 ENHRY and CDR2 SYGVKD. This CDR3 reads CAISVGTSGAIFTGELFF. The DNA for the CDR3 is TGTGCCATCAGTGTCGGGACTAGCGGGGCAATCTTCACCGGGGAGCTGTTTTTT.